Listed below are T cell receptor beta chains from one sample, sequenced in a study of beta chain features in type 1 diabetes. This table comes from immunoSEQ multiplex PCR, and its TCRdb copy is limited to in-frame clones, with some not included. Counted here are 500,000 to 800,000 clones, 9.5% to 15% occurring once; the ten biggest clones make up about 0.11%. The sample taken for sequencing was naive CD4+ T cells from blood. These receptors came from a man aged 25 to 40 with type 1 diabetes. The CDR3 runs from the conserved cysteine through the conserved F or W. D genes are given only for firm matches. The size of a clone is reported for some rows only, either as once, few or many, or as a class for expanded clones.

clone size: few; J gene: TRBJ2-5; D gene: -; V gene: TRBV28; CDR3 protein: CASSLTGGTQYF; CDR3 DNA: TGTGCCAGCAGTTTGACAGGAGGGACCCAGTACTTC
clone size: few; J gene: TRBJ2-1; D gene: -; V gene: TRBV7-2; CDR3 protein: CASSLEETYNEQFF; CDR3 DNA: TGTGCCAGCAGCTTAGAAGAGACTTACAATGAGCAGTTCTTC
clone size: -; J gene: TRBJ2-1; D gene: TRBD1; V gene: TRBV4-2; CDR3 protein: CASSSGTEYNEQFF; CDR3 DNA: TGTGCCAGCAGCTCCGGGACAGAGTACAATGAGCAGTTCTTC
clone size: -; J gene: TRBJ2-7; D gene: -; V gene: TRBV5-4; CDR3 protein: CASSSAPGTENSYEQYF; CDR3 DNA: TGTGCCAGCAGCTCGGCCCCCGGGACGGAGAACTCCTACGAGCAGTACTTC
clone size: -; J gene: TRBJ1-1; D gene: -; V gene: TRBV4-3; CDR3 protein: CASSLQDTGQYPLAFF; CDR3 DNA: TGCGCCAGCAGCCTTCAAGATACGGGACAATATCCTTTGGCTTTCTTT
clone size: -; J gene: TRBJ2-1; D gene: -; V gene: TRBV10-3; CDR3 protein: CAISASQSYNEQFF; CDR3 DNA: TGTGCCATCAGTGCCTCTCAATCCTACAATGAGCAGTTCTTC
clone size: few; J gene: TRBJ2-1; D gene: TRBD2; V gene: TRBV29-1; CDR3 protein: CSASGGREQFF; CDR3 DNA: TGCAGCGCTAGCGGGGGACGTGAGCAGTTCTTC
clone size: few; J gene: TRBJ2-1; D gene: TRBD1; V gene: TRBV7-8; CDR3 protein: CASSSRPGQGGNEQFF; CDR3 DNA: TGTGCCAGCAGCTCCCGTCCGGGACAGGGGGGGAATGAGCAGTTCTTC
clone size: few; J gene: TRBJ2-2; D gene: -; V gene: TRBV6-1; CDR3 protein: CASYQGNIGELFF; CDR3 DNA: TGTGCCAGCTACCAGGGGAATATCGGGGAGCTGTTTTTT
clone size: -; J gene: TRBJ1-2; D gene: -; V gene: TRBV6-1; CDR3 protein: CASSERTGSYGYTF; CDR3 DNA: TGTGCCAGCAGTGAAAGGACTGGGAGCTATGGCTACACCTTC
clone size: few; J gene: TRBJ2-7; D gene: -; V gene: TRBV9; CDR3 protein: CASSPTPTPTYEQYF; CDR3 DNA: TGTGCCAGCAGCCCCACTCCGACTCCGACCTACGAGCAGTACTTC
clone size: few; J gene: TRBJ1-5; D gene: TRBD1; V gene: TRBV7-9; CDR3 protein: CASSSSDRDWNQPQHF; CDR3 DNA: TGTGCCAGCAGCTCCTCGGACAGGGATTGGAATCAGCCCCAGCATTTT
clone size: -; J gene: TRBJ2-1; D gene: -; V gene: TRBV7-9; CDR3 protein: CASSAPTDSYNEQFF; CDR3 DNA: TGTGCCAGCAGCGCCCCCACAGACTCCTACAATGAGCAGTTCTTC
clone size: few; J gene: TRBJ1-1; D gene: -; V gene: TRBV7-9; CDR3 protein: CASSKAKDTEAFF; CDR3 DNA: TGTGCCAGCAGCAAAGCTAAGGACACTGAAGCTTTCTTT
clone size: few; J gene: TRBJ2-7; D gene: -; V gene: TRBV4-2; CDR3 protein: CASSLDGEQYF; CDR3 DNA: TGTGCCAGCAGCCTGGACGGCGAGCAGTACTTC
clone size: few; J gene: TRBJ2-7; D gene: TRBD1; V gene: TRBV28; CDR3 protein: CASRRTGIYEQYF; CDR3 DNA: TGTGCCAGCAGGCGGACAGGGATTTACGAGCAGTACTTC
clone size: few; J gene: TRBJ2-5; D gene: -; V gene: TRBV21-1; CDR3 protein: CASSKDGGAQETQYF; CDR3 DNA: TGTGCCAGCAGCAAAGACGGCGGGGCGCAAGAGACCCAGTACTTC
clone size: -; J gene: TRBJ2-6; D gene: -; V gene: TRBV7-8; CDR3 protein: CASSSWGANVLTF; CDR3 DNA: TGTGCCAGCAGCTCGTGGGGGGCCAACGTCCTGACTTTC
clone size: few; J gene: TRBJ1-2; D gene: -; V gene: TRBV12-5; CDR3 protein: CASGLGTGYGYTF; CDR3 DNA: TGTGCTAGTGGTTTGGGGACTGGCTATGGCTACACCTTC
clone size: -; J gene: TRBJ2-7; D gene: TRBD1; V gene: TRBV11-3; CDR3 protein: CASSTGTGTYEQYF; CDR3 DNA: TGTGCCAGCAGCACAGGGACAGGAACCTACGAGCAGTACTTC
clone size: few; J gene: TRBJ2-5; D gene: -; V gene: TRBV6-5; CDR3 protein: CASSYNFQETQYF; CDR3 DNA: TGTGCCAGCAGTTACAACTTCCAAGAGACCCAGTACTTC
clone size: few; J gene: TRBJ1-5; D gene: -; V gene: TRBV27; CDR3 protein: CASSLFRNQPQHF; CDR3 DNA: TGTGCCAGCAGTTTGTTCAGAAATCAGCCCCAGCATTTT
clone size: few; J gene: TRBJ1-4; D gene: -; V gene: TRBV30; CDR3 protein: CASKGAATNEKLFF; CDR3 DNA: TGTGCCTCGAAGGGAGCCGCAACTAATGAAAAACTGTTTTTT
clone size: few; J gene: TRBJ1-5; D gene: -; V gene: TRBV18; CDR3 protein: CASSPVGPGGNQPQHF; CDR3 DNA: TGTGCCAGCTCACCTGTGGGCCCGGGTGGCAATCAGCCCCAGCATTTT
clone size: few; J gene: TRBJ2-2; D gene: -; V gene: TRBV19; CDR3 protein: CASSRQDPNTGELFF; CDR3 DNA: TGTGCCAGTAGCCGACAGGACCCGAACACCGGGGAGCTGTTTTTT
clone size: few; J gene: TRBJ1-4; D gene: -; V gene: TRBV27; CDR3 protein: CARTRNEKLFF; CDR3 DNA: TGTGCCAGGACGCGGAATGAAAAACTGTTTTTT
clone size: few; J gene: TRBJ1-2; D gene: -; V gene: TRBV11-2; CDR3 protein: CASSPQGGDGGYTF; CDR3 DNA: TGTGCCAGCAGCCCCCAGGGAGGGGACGGAGGCTACACCTTC
clone size: few; J gene: TRBJ2-1; D gene: -; V gene: TRBV7-2; CDR3 protein: CASSLARVEQFF; CDR3 DNA: TGTGCCAGCAGCTTAGCGAGGGTTGAGCAGTTCTTC
clone size: -; J gene: TRBJ2-1; D gene: TRBD2; V gene: TRBV5-4; CDR3 protein: CASSSRTSGVYNEQFF; CDR3 DNA: TGTGCCAGCAGCTCTCGGACTAGCGGAGTGTACAATGAGCAGTTCTTC
clone size: -; J gene: TRBJ1-1; D gene: -; V gene: TRBV7-3; CDR3 protein: CASSLTENTEAFF; CDR3 DNA: TGTGCCAGCAGCTTAACAGAGAACACTGAAGCTTTCTTT
clone size: few; J gene: TRBJ2-1; D gene: -; V gene: TRBV6-4; CDR3 protein: CATPNAFF; CDR3 DNA: TGTGCCACCCCTAATGCGTTCTTC
clone size: -; J gene: TRBJ1-2; D gene: -; V gene: TRBV7-9; CDR3 protein: CASSSAYRDGYTF; CDR3 DNA: TGTGCCAGCAGCTCTGCCTACAGGGATGGCTACACCTTC
clone size: -; J gene: TRBJ2-5; D gene: -; V gene: TRBV30; CDR3 protein: CAWQGSETQYF; CDR3 DNA: TGTGCCTGGCAAGGCTCGGAGACCCAGTACTTC
clone size: few; J gene: TRBJ2-5; D gene: -; V gene: TRBV9; CDR3 protein: CASSVAGQETQYF; CDR3 DNA: TGTGCCAGCAGCGTAGCAGGCCAAGAGACCCAGTACTTC
clone size: once; J gene: TRBJ1-2; D gene: -; V gene: TRBV2; CDR3 protein: CASSELAVSYGYTF; CDR3 DNA: TGTGCCAGCAGTGAACTGGCAGTTTCTTATGGCTACACCTTC
clone size: -; J gene: TRBJ2-7; D gene: -; V gene: TRBV11-2; CDR3 protein: CASSLDLASGHYEQYF; CDR3 DNA: TGTGCCAGCAGCTTAGATCTGGCCTCGGGCCACTACGAGCAGTACTTC
clone size: once; J gene: TRBJ1-6; D gene: -; V gene: TRBV27; CDR3 protein: CASSFGAGRGILPLHF; CDR3 DNA: TGTGCCAGCAGTTTCGGGGCAGGGCGAGGGATTTTACCCCTCCACTTT
clone size: few; J gene: TRBJ2-2; D gene: -; V gene: TRBV5-4; CDR3 protein: CASSLVSSLGDGELFF; CDR3 DNA: TGTGCCAGCAGCTTGGTTTCCTCACTGGGGGACGGGGAGCTGTTTTTT
clone size: few; J gene: TRBJ2-3; D gene: -; V gene: TRBV9; CDR3 protein: CASSPESGFTDTQYF; CDR3 DNA: TGTGCCAGCAGCCCCGAGAGCGGGTTCACAGATACGCAGTATTTT
clone size: few; J gene: TRBJ1-5; D gene: -; V gene: TRBV29-1; CDR3 protein: CSVAGADQPQHF; CDR3 DNA: TGCAGCGTTGCAGGGGCGGATCAGCCCCAGCATTTT
clone size: -; J gene: TRBJ2-7; D gene: -; V gene: TRBV5-4; CDR3 protein: CASSLGKAIYEQYF; CDR3 DNA: TGTGCCAGCAGCTTGGGTAAGGCCATCTACGAGCAGTACTTC
clone size: -; J gene: TRBJ1-1; D gene: -; V gene: TRBV18; CDR3 protein: CASSSRDNTEAFF; CDR3 DNA: TGTGCCAGCTCATCCCGGGATAACACTGAAGCTTTCTTT
clone size: few; J gene: TRBJ1-2; D gene: -; V gene: TRBV18; CDR3 protein: CASSPKGTLANYGYTF; CDR3 DNA: TGTGCCAGCTCACCGAAAGGGACACTAGCTAACTATGGCTACACCTTC
clone size: few; J gene: TRBJ2-1; D gene: -; V gene: TRBV9; CDR3 protein: CASSVATERRPSSYNEQFF; CDR3 DNA: TGTGCCAGCAGCGTAGCTACGGAGAGGCGGCCGAGCTCCTACAATGAGCAGTTCTTC
clone size: few; J gene: TRBJ1-3; D gene: TRBD1; V gene: TRBV30; CDR3 protein: CAWMTGASGGNTIYF; CDR3 DNA: TGTGCCTGGATGACAGGGGCATCTGGTGGAAACACCATATATTTT
clone size: few; J gene: TRBJ2-7; D gene: -; V gene: TRBV15; CDR3 protein: CATSRVSRGNEQYF; CDR3 DNA: TGTGCCACCAGCAGAGTCTCTCGGGGCAACGAGCAGTACTTC
clone size: few; J gene: TRBJ2-6; D gene: -; V gene: TRBV7-9; CDR3 protein: CATPPAGLDSGANVLTF; CDR3 DNA: TGTGCCACCCCGCCGGCAGGACTTGACTCTGGGGCCAACGTCCTGACTTTC
clone size: -; J gene: TRBJ2-5; D gene: -; V gene: TRBV28; CDR3 protein: CASRRPGDGTQYF; CDR3 DNA: TGTGCCAGCAGGAGACCAGGGGACGGGACCCAGTACTTC
clone size: -; J gene: TRBJ2-3; D gene: -; V gene: TRBV29-1; CDR3 protein: CSVQGGGTTDTQYF; CDR3 DNA: TGCAGCGTACAGGGTGGGGGTACCACAGATACGCAGTATTTT
clone size: -; J gene: TRBJ2-1; D gene: -; V gene: TRBV5-4; CDR3 protein: CASSFNGGRRGGEQFF; CDR3 DNA: TGTGCCAGCAGCTTCAATGGGGGGCGCCGCGGCGGTGAGCAGTTCTTC
clone size: few; J gene: TRBJ2-1; D gene: TRBD1; V gene: TRBV5-4; CDR3 protein: CASSLVDRGGEQFF; CDR3 DNA: TGTGCCAGCAGCTTGGTTGACAGGGGCGGTGAGCAGTTCTTC
clone size: -; J gene: TRBJ1-1; D gene: -; V gene: TRBV7-8; CDR3 protein: CASRRRGGTNTEAFF; CDR3 DNA: TGTGCCAGCAGGAGACGCGGGGGGACGAACACTGAAGCTTTCTTT